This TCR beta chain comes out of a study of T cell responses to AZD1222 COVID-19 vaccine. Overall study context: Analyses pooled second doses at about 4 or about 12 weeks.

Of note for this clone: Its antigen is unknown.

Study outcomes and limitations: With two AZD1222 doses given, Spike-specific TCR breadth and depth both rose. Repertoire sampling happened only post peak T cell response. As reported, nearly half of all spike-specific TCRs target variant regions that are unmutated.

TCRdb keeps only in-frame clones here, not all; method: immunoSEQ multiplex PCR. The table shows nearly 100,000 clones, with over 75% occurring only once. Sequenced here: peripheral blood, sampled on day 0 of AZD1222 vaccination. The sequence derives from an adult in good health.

CDR3 amino acids: CASSRRGGTTEAFF. The CDR3 DNA follows: TGTGCCAGCAGTCGCCGCGGAGGGACCACTGAAGCTTTCTTT. The V gene is TRBV28, the J gene TRBJ1-1; D might be TRBD1 (5 bases). The V gene lost 5 bases and the J gene lost 4 bases, with 14 bases spanning the gap. The germline V gene has CDR1 MDHEN and CDR2 SYDVKM. This CDR3 is built from 14 residues. The entire variable domain, with the rest obtained from reference TRBV28 and TRBJ1-1, is as follows: DVKVTQSSRYLVKRTGEKVFLECVQDMDHENMFWYRQDPGLGLRLIYFSYDVKMKEKGDIPEGYSVSREKKERFSLILESASTNQTSMYLCASSRRGGTTEAFFGQGTRLTVV.